This TCR beta chain appears in the sequencing data of a study of shared clonotypes between healthy human individuals. For the study at large: CD4 naive cells filled three plates per donor, CD4 memory three, CD8 naive two and CD8 memory one.

Sequencing was performed with immunoSEQ multiplex PCR; in TCRdb, only in-frame clones are kept and a portion is missing. The data contain about 2 million clones, over 85% of them singletons. Naive CD8 cells lacked CD45RO and underwent positive selection for CCR7, leaving out terminally differentiated effector memory CD45RA+ cells. CDR1 is MDHEN, CDR2 SYDVKM, per germline. CDR3 size: 16 residues. Trimming took 10 bases from V and 0 from J; bases not matched to a gene: 12. Material for sequencing was naive CD8+ T cells sorted from blood. The origin of this receptor is a young man in good health. This sequence joins TRBV28 and TRBJ1-3, with 7 positions matching TRBD1. In DNA, the CDR3 is TGTGCCACCGACGAAGGGGACAGCCTCTCTGGAAACACCATATATTTT. It yields the protein CATDEGDSLSGNTIYF.